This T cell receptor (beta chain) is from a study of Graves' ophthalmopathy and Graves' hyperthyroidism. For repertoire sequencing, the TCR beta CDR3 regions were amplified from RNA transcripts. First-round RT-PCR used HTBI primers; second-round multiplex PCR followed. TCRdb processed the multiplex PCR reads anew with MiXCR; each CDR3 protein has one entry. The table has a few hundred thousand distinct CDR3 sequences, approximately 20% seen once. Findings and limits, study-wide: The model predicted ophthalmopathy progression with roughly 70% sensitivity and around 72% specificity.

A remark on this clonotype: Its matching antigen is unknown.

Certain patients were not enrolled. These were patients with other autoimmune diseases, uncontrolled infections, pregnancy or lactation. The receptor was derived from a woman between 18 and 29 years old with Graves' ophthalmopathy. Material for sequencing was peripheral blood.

CDR3 sequence reads: CASSLRTSGPQETQYF. CDR3 coding DNA: TGTGCCAGCAGTCTACGGACTAGCGGCCCACAAGAGACCCAGTACTTC. V and J are TRBV6-5 and TRBJ2-5; TRBD2 matches at 10 bases. CDR3 length: 16 amino acids. Germline CDR1 reads MNHEY; CDR2 reads SVGAGI. Trimming removed 5 bases from V and 2 bases from J; junction bases left unmatched: 8.